Listed here are 31 T cell receptor beta chains from one sample, sequenced in a study of Ad26.COV2.S vaccination and SARS-CoV-2 variants. The method was immunoSEQ multiplex PCR; TCRdb's version includes in-frame clones alone and lacks a portion of them. The data hold about 350,000 clones, with approximately 90% observed a single time. Here the sequenced sample was peripheral blood, taken after recovery from COVID-19. The receptors shown here come from a human donor who had recovered from COVID-19.

The V gene is TRBV5-1, the J gene TRBJ2-7; D remains ambiguous. The V and J ends lost 1 base and 2 bases respectively, with 10 bases between them. The germline V gene encodes CDR1 SGHRS and CDR2 YFSETQ. This CDR3 is 14 amino acids long. The CDR3 here is CASSLSTPTYEQYF. For the CDR3, the DNA is TGCGCCAGCAGCTTGAGTACTCCCACCTACGAGCAGTACTTC.

The chain recombines TRBV19 with TRBJ1-1, with unresolved D. Germline V gene lookup returns CDR1 LNHDA and CDR2 SQIVND (reference sequence). V lost 10 bases, J lost 1 base, and 19 bases lay in between. This CDR3 region has 15 residues. The CDR3 nucleotides read TGTGCCACTACCCTGTCCTGGGGAGGGAACACTGAAGCTTTCTTT. Translating gives CATTLSWGGNTEAFF.

This clone was observed once. The chain recombines TRBV4-3 with TRBJ1-1; 9 nucleotides match TRBD1. Germline assignment: CDR1 LGHNA and CDR2 YSLEER. V dropped 3 bases and J dropped 6; count of bases not matched to a gene: 8. This CDR3 contains 15 residues. The CDR3 here is CASSHSGQGRSEAFF. The CDR3 DNA is TGCGCCAGCAGCCATTCGGGACAGGGAAGGTCTGAAGCTTTCTTT.

The chain uses TRBV7-8 and TRBJ2-7, with D possibly being TRBD2 (6 bases). Trimming removed 0 bases at V and 0 bases at J, with 12 bases between. CDR3 length: 16 amino acids. CDR1 and CDR2 from the germline V gene are SGHVS and FQNEAQ. For the CDR3, the DNA is TGTGCCAGCAGCTTAGCGCGGGGCACGAGCTCCTACGAGCAGTACTTC. It yields the protein CASSLARGTSSYEQYF.

The chain uses TRBV7-2 and TRBJ1-6; D is possibly TRBD1 (5 bases). The germline V and J ends were trimmed by 1 base and 10 bases, with 11 bases remaining between them. The germline V gene encodes CDR1 SGHTA and CDR2 FQGNSA. The CDR3 sequence is 14 residues long. The CDR3: CASSLGSGPSPLHF. The CDR3 region has the DNA TGTGCCAGCAGCTTAGGTTCAGGGCCATCACCCCTCCACTTT.

The genes are TRBV13 and TRBJ2-7; tentatively, D is TRBD1 (5 bases). There are 13 residues in the CDR3. Between the trimmed V and J ends, which lost 2 bases and 6 bases, there was a span of 11 bases. The germline CDR1 and CDR2 sequences are PRHDT and FYEKMQ (reference sequence). CDR3 DNA: TGTGCCAGCAGCTTACAGTACAGGACCGAGCAGTACTTC. This gives the protein CASSLQYRTEQYF.

The rearrangement joins TRBV2 to TRBJ2-7; the D gene is possibly TRBD2 (7 bases). CDR3 length: 14 amino acids. V lost 7 bases, J lost 6 bases, and 19 bases lay in between. From germline, CDR1 is SNHLY and CDR2 FYNNEI. CDR3 sequence (DNA): TGTGCCAGCAATTTACGGCGGGGAGGGGGCGAGCAGTACTTC. Protein sequence: CASNLRRGGGEQYF.

CDR3 nucleotides: TGTGCCAGCAGTGAAGTTGCCAGTCGAAACACCATATATTTT. This codes for CASSEVASRNTIYF. V is TRBV6-1 and J is TRBJ1-3; D gene ambiguous. Germline CDR1 reads MNHNS; CDR2 reads SASEGT. Trimming pared 1 base from V and 5 bases from J, leaving 9 bases between. The CDR3 has 14 amino acids.

The chain has TRBV3-1 (or the pseudogene TRBV3-2) and TRBJ1-2, with TRBD1 matching 8 bases. The CDR3 contains 13 residues. Per germline, CDR1 LGHDT and CDR2 YNNKEL (reference sequence). J gave up 3 bases and V 5 bases, and 2 bases lay outside the gene matches. CDR3 protein: CASSEGQDYGYTF. Here the CDR3 DNA reads TGTGCCAGCAGCGAGGGACAGGACTATGGCTACACCTTC.

The chain is built from TRBV9 and TRBJ2-7, with no clear D. Trimming removed 0 bases from V and 2 bases from J, with 15 bases in between. The length of the CDR3 is 16 residues. Germline CDR1 and CDR2: SGDLS and YYNGEE. The CDR3 DNA reads TGTGCCAGCAGCGTAGGATGGCAGATGCCAACCTACGAGCAGTACTTC. Its translation: CASSVGWQMPTYEQYF.

V and J are TRBV6-4 and TRBJ1-2; D unresolved. The CDR3 has 12 amino acids. Germline V gives CDR1 MRHNA, CDR2 SNTAGT. With 2 bases removed from V and 8 bases from J, the gap between germline ends came to 9 bases. CDR3 amino acids: CASSDGPRGYTF. The DNA of the CDR3 is TGTGCCAGCAGTGACGGCCCTCGGGGCTACACCTTC.

The chain uses TRBV5-1 and TRBJ2-7; possible D gene TRBD2, 7 bases. CDR1 SGHRS and CDR2 YFSETQ come from the germline V gene. V shed 4 bases and J shed 4 bases, with 15 bases lying between them. This CDR3 comprises 14 residues. The CDR3 is CASSPGGMGYEQYF. In DNA, the CDR3 is TGCGCCAGCAGCCCGGGGGGCATGGGGTACGAGCAGTACTTC.

V and J are TRBV7-3 and TRBJ2-3; no clear D gene. The CDR3 is 15 amino acids. Trimming pared 1 base from V and 0 bases from J, leaving 8 bases between. Germline CDR1 SGHTA, CDR2 FQGTGA. CDR3 coding DNA: TGTGCCAGCAGCTTAAGGAGCACGAGCACAGATACGCAGTATTTT. This sequence encodes CASSLRSTSTDTQYF.

The chain employs TRBV5-4 and TRBJ2-3; the match to TRBD2 covers 7 bases. The J segment lost 3 bases and the V segment lost 0 bases, leaving 7 bases of the junction unmatched. The CDR3 is 16 residues long. CDR1 and CDR2 from the germline V gene are SGHNT and YYREEE (reference sequence). CDR3 protein: CASSLGGGSGTDTQYF. CDR3 bases: TGTGCCAGCAGCTTGGGGGGGGGATCTGGAACAGATACGCAGTATTTT.

The chain links TRBV2 to TRBJ2-2, with D possibly being TRBD2 (6 bases). The CDR3 contains 15 residues. The V gene's germline CDR1 is SNHLY and CDR2 FYNNEI. Trimming cost V 7 bases and J 1 base, with 13 bases left between them. CDR3 DNA: TGTGCCAGCAACGGGGGAGCCTGGAACACCGGGGAGCTGTTTTTT. This translates into CASNGGAWNTGELFF.

This clone was found once. The chain has TRBV7-8 and TRBJ2-1, with a possible D match to TRBD1 (6 bases). V was pared by 2 bases and J by 8 bases, with 13 bases between. CDR3 size: 14 residues. Per germline, CDR1 SGHVS and CDR2 FQNEAQ. The CDR3, as DNA: TGTGCCAGCAGCTTAACCCTGGACAGCTATGAGCAGTTCTTC. Amino acid sequence: CASSLTLDSYEQFF. Looking up the rest from reference TRBV7-8 and TRBJ2-1 gives the full variable domain: GAGVSQSPRYKVAKRGQDVALRCDPISGHVSLFWYQQALGQGPEFLTYFQNEAQLDKSGLPSDRFFAERPEGSVSTLKIQRTQQEDSAVYLCASSLTLDSYEQFFGPGTRLTVL.

The V gene is TRBV9, the J gene TRBJ2-7, with D possibly being TRBD1 (6 bases). Germline CDR1 SGDLS, CDR2 YYNGEE. V lost 0 bases and J lost 3, with 10 bases in between. CDR3 length: 14 residues. The CDR3 DNA is TGTGCCAGCAGCGTAGGACAGGTCCACTACGAGCAGTACTTC. This encodes CASSVGQVHYEQYF.

V gene TRBV5-6 combines with J gene TRBJ2-5; perhaps TRBD1 as D (6 bases). Trimming took 2 bases from V and 2 from J, leaving 13 bases between them. Germline V gene lookup returns CDR1 SGHDT and CDR2 YYEEEE. The CDR3 totals 15 residues. CDR3 protein: CASSFHFTGQETQYF. CDR3 coding DNA: TGTGCCAGCAGCTTTCACTTTACAGGGCAAGAGACCCAGTACTTC.

The chain has TRBV6-5 and TRBJ1-2; 7 bases align to TRBD1. The J segment lost 8 bases and the V segment lost 8 bases, leaving 14 bases of the junction unmatched. This CDR3 comprises 14 residues. Germline CDR1 reads MNHEY; CDR2 reads SVGAGI. The CDR3 DNA sequence: TGTGCCAGCGGGGGTCGACAGGGCACCAGGGGCTACACCTTC. This sequence encodes CASGGRQGTRGYTF.

The sample holds one count of this clone. The gene calls are TRBV5-4 and TRBJ2-2; the D gene is possibly TRBD2 (7 bases). V gave up 1 base and J gave up 5 bases, with 12 bases separating them. The CDR3 extends over 15 amino acids. Per the germline V gene, CDR1 is SGHNT and CDR2 is YYREEE (reference sequence). CDR3 coding DNA: TGTGCCAGCAGCTTGCCGGGGGGCAGTACCGGGGAGCTGTTTTTT. It yields the protein CASSLPGGSTGELFF.

On this clone: The same CDR3 can be traced to other DNA sequences in this sample. The chain recombines TRBV5-4 with TRBJ1-2; D unclear. CDR3 length equals 13 residues. The germline CDR1 and CDR2 sequences are SGHNT and YYREEE (reference sequence). The V gene lost 2 bases and the J gene lost 2 bases, with 7 bases spanning the gap. CDR3 residues: CASSLGGNYGYTF. In nucleotides, the CDR3 is TGTGCCAGCAGCTTAGGAGGGAACTATGGCTACACCTTC.

This rearrangement joins TRBV9 to TRBJ2-3; TRBD1 matches 8 bases. CDR3 length: 15 residues. Losses at the gene ends were 0 bases for V and 5 bases for J; bases not matched to a gene: 5. The germline gives CDR1 SGDLS, CDR2 YYNGEE. The CDR3 DNA follows: TGTGCCAGCAGCGTAGAAACAGGGGGGAGAGATACGCAGTATTTT. The encoded protein is CASSVETGGRDTQYF.

The chain recombines TRBV6-5 with TRBJ1-5; no reliable D call. Per germline, CDR1 MNHEY and CDR2 SVGAGI. Trimming took 0 bases from V and 3 from J, leaving 6 bases between them. There are 14 residues in the CDR3. CDR3 sequence: CASSYSSNNQPQHF. Here the CDR3 DNA reads TGTGCCAGCAGTTACTCGAGTAACAATCAGCCCCAGCATTTT.

The chain has TRBV7-3 and TRBJ2-7; D may be TRBD1 (5 bases). V was clipped by 5 bases and J by 1 base, with 9 bases between them. Germline V lookup: CDR1 SGHTA, CDR2 FQGTGA. This CDR3 comprises 13 residues. This CDR3 reads CASSPPGSYEQYF. CDR3 nucleotides: TGTGCCAGCAGCCCCCCAGGGTCCTACGAGCAGTACTTC. The full variable domain, rest sourced from reference TRBV7-3 and TRBJ2-7, is GAGVSQTPSNKVTEKGKYVELRCDPISGHTALYWYRQSLGQGPEFLIYFQGTGAADDSGLPNDRFFAVRPEGSVSTLKIQRTERGDSAVYLCASSPPGSYEQYFGPGTRLTVT.

The chain links TRBV25-1 to TRBJ1-1; D not resolved. The CDR3 covers 15 residues. Trimming took 1 base from V and 5 from J, leaving 14 bases between them. Germline loops: CDR1 MGHDK, CDR2 SYGVNS. The CDR3 protein is CASSESWRGLTEAFF. In nucleotides, the CDR3 is TGTGCCAGCAGTGAATCATGGCGGGGATTGACTGAAGCTTTCTTT. Full variable domain (remainder filled in from reference TRBV25-1 and TRBJ1-1): EADIYQTPRYLVIGTGKKITLECSQTMGHDKMYWYQQDPGMELHLIHYSYGVNSTEKGDLSSESTVSRIRTEHFPLTLESARPSHTSQYLCASSESWRGLTEAFFGQGTRLTVV.

The rearrangement joins TRBV6-2 or TRBV6-3 to TRBJ1-5; tentatively, D is TRBD1 (5 bases). The germline CDR1 and CDR2 sequences are MNHEY and SVGEGT. V gave up 4 bases and J gave up 0 bases, with 10 bases separating them. This CDR3 has 15 amino acids. CDR3: CASSFATDSNQPQHF. Here the CDR3 DNA reads TGTGCCAGCAGTTTCGCGACAGATAGCAATCAGCCCCAGCATTTT.

The V call is TRBV13, the J call TRBJ1-1, with no clear D. V lost 0 bases to trimming and J lost 8 bases, with 4 bases between them. The CDR3 spans 11 residues. CDR1 and CDR2 from the germline V gene are PRHDT and FYEKMQ (reference sequence). CDR3 nucleotides: TGTGCCAGCAGCTTAGGCCTAGAAGCTTTCTTT. This gives the protein CASSLGLEAFF. The entire variable domain, with the rest obtained from reference TRBV13 and TRBJ1-1, is as follows: AAGVIQSPRHLIKEKRETATLKCYPIPRHDTVYWYQQGPGQDPQFLISFYEKMQSDKGSIPDRFSAQQFSDYHSELNMSSLELGDSALYFCASSLGLEAFFGQGTRLTVV.

This clone was observed a single time. The genes are TRBV11-2 and TRBJ2-3, with a tentative D call TRBD2 (5 bases). The CDR3 consists of 12 residues. CDR1 SGHAT and CDR2 FQNNGV come from the germline V gene. V lost 2 bases to trimming and J lost 6 bases, with 6 bases between them. For the CDR3, the DNA is TGTGCCAGCAGCTTAACGGGGGATACGCAGTATTTT. It encodes CASSLTGDTQYF. Filled out from reference TRBV11-2 and TRBJ2-3, the complete variable domain reads EAGVAQSPRYKIIEKRQSVAFWCNPISGHATLYWYQQILGQGPKLLIQFQNNGVVDDSQLPKDRFSAERLKGVDSTLKIQPAKLEDSAVYLCASSLTGDTQYFGPGTRLTVL.

The DNA of the CDR3 is TGTGCCAGCAGCGTAGAGGCGGGACTAGCGGGGGGCCATGAAGATACGCAGTATTTT. Translating it yields CASSVEAGLAGGHEDTQYF. J is TRBJ2-3 and V is TRBV9; 15 bases fit TRBD2. CDR1 SGDLS and CDR2 YYNGEE come from the germline V gene. V gave up 0 bases and J gave up 5 bases; unmatched junction bases: 10. This CDR3 comprises 19 residues. Supplemented by reference TRBV9 and TRBJ2-3, the full variable domain reads DSGVTQTPKHLITATGQRVTLRCSPRSGDLSVYWYQQSLDQGLQFLIQYYNGEERAKGNILERFSAQQFPDLHSELNLSSLELGDSALYFCASSVEAGLAGGHEDTQYFGPGTRLTVL.

V gene TRBV5-5 combines with J gene TRBJ1-2; TRBD1 aligns across 10 bases. V gave up 1 base and J gave up 5 bases; unmatched junction bases: 2. Germline CDR1 is SGHKS and CDR2 is YYEKEE (reference sequence). The length of the CDR3 is 14 residues. CDR3 in amino acids: CASSLRTGGYGYTF. In nucleotides, the CDR3 is TGTGCCAGCAGCTTGCGGACAGGGGGATATGGCTACACCTTC.

In DNA, the CDR3 is TGTGCCAGCAGTGACAGGGGGTTGAGGATAGTAGCGTGTAGTTACACTGAAGCTTTCTTT. As protein: CASSDRGLRIVACSYTEAFF. The chain carries TRBV6-1 and TRBJ1-1, with 7 bases aligning to TRBD1. The CDR3 runs to 20 residues. Per germline, CDR1 MNHNS and CDR2 SASEGT. V was clipped by 3 bases and J by 3 bases; unmatched bases: 22.